This TCR beta chain was captured by sequencing in a study of metastatic and nonmetastatic thyroid tumors. The CDR3 spans 12 residues. V lost 5 bases to trimming and J lost 8 bases, with 12 bases between them. CDR1 SEHNR and CDR2 FQNEAQ come from the germline V gene (reference sequence). This clone has more than one count but fewer than ten. Nobody among the patients had been given any treatment before thyroid surgery. Per the original data handling: Clinicopathological groups differed in CDR3, with these differences serving to build a distant-metastasis classifier for papillary thyroid cancer. TCRdb redid the clone calls on the PCR reads using MiXCR. TCRdb, not the authors, supplied the V and J calls. The data contain several thousand clones, around 23% of them singletons.

The chain employs TRBV7-9 and TRBJ1-2, with D possibly being TRBD1 (6 bases). This sequence originates from a female donor with papillary thyroid cancer or a benign thyroid nodule (not recorded which). Some clones in this sample may be carry-over from other donors' samples. Sequenced sample: tumor tissue. In DNA, the CDR3 is TGTGCCAGCAGCCACAGGGAGAGCGGCTACACCTTC. Amino acids: CASSHRESGYTF.